Listed below are T cell receptor beta chains from one sample, sequenced in a study of CD8+ T cells in alopecia areata. TCRdb's copy holds only in-frame clones and misses some; the assay was immunoSEQ multiplex PCR. The data show 45,000 to 60,000 clones, approximately 96% seen once. The input for sequencing was CD8+ T cells sorted from blood, taken at week 0. The receptors stem from a human donor with alopecia areata. CDR3s include the opening cysteine and the closing phenylalanine or tryptophan. The order of the fields is D gene, clone size, V gene, J gene, CDR3 DNA, CDR3 protein. The D gene is left open where the match is weak. Size tells how often a clone was seen (once, few, many) or the class of an expanded clone, and some rows leave it out.

>TRBD1|.|TRBV4-3|TRBJ2-7
TGCGCCAGCAGCCAAGATACAGGGGCCTACGAGCAGTACTTC
CASSQDTGAYEQYF
>TRBD1|.|TRBV6-1|TRBJ1-1
TGTGCCAGCAGTGAAGGTCCTCTGGGGACAGGGCGTATGAACACTGAAGCTTTCTTT
CASSEGPLGTGRMNTEAFF
>TRBD1|.|TRBV29-1|TRBJ1-3
TGCAGCGTTCCGGGACAGGGTCCTCTGGAAGGCACCATATATTTT
CSVPGQGPLEGTIYF
>TRBD1|.|TRBV7-9|TRBJ1-4
TGTGCCAGCAGCTCCAGGGATAGGGGGCTTGGTGAAAAACTGTTTTTT
CASSSRDRGLGEKLFF
>TRBD1|.|TRBV5-1|TRBJ2-2
TGCGCCAGCAGCACGGGACAGGGGAACACCGGGGAGCTGTTTTTT
CASSTGQGNTGELFF
>TRBD2|.|TRBV9|TRBJ2-5
TGTGCCAGCAGCTTTAGCGGGGGTGGGGAGACCCAGTACTTC
CASSFSGGGETQYF
>.|.|TRBV7-7|TRBJ2-1
TGTGCTAGCAGCCCCAGCTTGGATAATGAGCAGTTCTTC
CASSPSLDNEQFF
>.|.|TRBV4-2|TRBJ1-6
TGTGCCAGCAAGACAGCGAATTCACCCCTCCACTTT
CASKTANSPLHF
>.|.|TRBV2|TRBJ1-2
TGTGCCAGCGAACCTTCACCTCCGGACAGTAAGATGGATGGCTACACCTTC
CASEPSPPDSKMDGYTF
>.|.|TRBV29-1|TRBJ1-1
TGCAGCGCCGAGGAGAACACTGAAGCTTTCTTT
CSAEENTEAFF
>.|.|TRBV21-1|TRBJ2-7
TGTGCCAGAGGGGGACAGGGGGCGCGTTTCGTCTACGAGCAGTACTTC
CARGGQGARFVYEQYF
>.|.|TRBV2|TRBJ2-7
TGTGCCAGCAGGGACGAGCCCTACGAGCAGTACTTC
CASRDEPYEQYF
>.|.|TRBV7-9|TRBJ1-2
TGTGCCAGCCGCGGCGAAAACTATGGCTACACCTTC
CASRGENYGYTF
>TRBD2|.|TRBV7-8|TRBJ2-1
TGTGCCAGCAGCCCTGAGAGCGGGGCCTACAATGAGCAGTTCTTC
CASSPESGAYNEQFF
>TRBD1|.|TRBV9|TRBJ2-1
TGTGCCAGCAGCGTAAGCGGGACAGGGCCCCATGAGCAGTTCTTC
CASSVSGTGPHEQFF
>TRBD2|.|TRBV27|TRBJ2-7
TGTGCCAGCAGCGGGGGGGCCTTCAACGAGCAGTACTTC
CASSGGAFNEQYF
>.|.|TRBV27|TRBJ2-7
TGTGCCAGCAGTTTGGGGCAGACATTACCCTACGAGCAGTACTTC
CASSLGQTLPYEQYF
>.|.|TRBV19|TRBJ2-6
TGTGCCAGTAGTGGAAGCGGGGCCAACGTCCTGACTTTC
CASSGSGANVLTF
>.|.|TRBV5-1|TRBJ2-1
TGCGCCAGCAGCTTGGACTACAATGAGCAGTTCTTC
CASSLDYNEQFF
>.|.|TRBV30|TRBJ2-2
TGTGGGGGAGAGTCCGGGGAGCTGTTTTTT
CGGESGELFF
>.|.|TRBV30|TRBJ2-7
TGTGCCTGGAGTGTAGGTATATCTTACGAGCAGTACTTC
CAWSVGISYEQYF
>.|.|TRBV5-1|TRBJ2-5
TGCGCCAGCAGCTTACTATACTTACAAGAGACCCAGTACTTC
CASSLLYLQETQYF
>.|.|TRBV27|TRBJ2-3
TGTGCCACCTCCGGAATCACGGCCCAGGAGTTAGTTAGTGCGCAGTATTTT
CATSGITAQELVSAQYF
>.|.|TRBV5-1|TRBJ2-2
TGCGCCAGCAGCCCCATGTGGGAGTGGACCGGGGAGCTGTTTTTT
CASSPMWEWTGELFF
>.|.|TRBV6-6|TRBJ2-7
TGTGCCAGCAGTGTACAGGGAGAGCAGTACTTC
CASSVQGEQYF
>.|.|TRBV29-1|TRBJ2-3
TGCAGCGTTGATGTAGCGGCGGGAGATACGCAGTATTTT
CSVDVAAGDTQYF
>.|.|TRBV6-5|TRBJ1-3
TGTGCCAGCAGTGCCCAGGTCGGGGTTGGAAACACCATATATTTT
CASSAQVGVGNTIYF
>TRBD1|once|TRBV11-2|TRBJ2-3
TGTGCCAGCAGCTTAACAGGGGCCGGCTCCTTTGGCACAGATACGCAGTATTTT
CASSLTGAGSFGTDTQYF
>TRBD1|once|TRBV14|TRBJ2-2
TGTGCCAGCAGCCAAGTCTCTCAGGGGGTGACCGGGGAGCTGTTTTTT
CASSQVSQGVTGELFF
>TRBD1|.|TRBV15|TRBJ2-7
TGTGCCACCAGCCCCCGAATCCAGGGGGCGTACGAGCAGTACTTC
CATSPRIQGAYEQYF
>.|.|TRBV4-2|TRBJ2-2
TGTGCCAGCAGCCAAGATGTCAGGGTAGGGGGAAACACCGGGGAGCTGTTTTTT
CASSQDVRVGGNTGELFF
>TRBD2|.|TRBV11-2|TRBJ2-4
TGTGCCAGCAGCTTAGATGAACTAGCGGGGGACCTACTAACCAAAAACATTCAGTACTTC
CASSLDELAGDLLTKNIQYF
>TRBD1|.|TRBV29-1|TRBJ2-7
TGCAGCGTTGCTCGGACAGGGGACGACGAGCAGTACTTC
CSVARTGDDEQYF
>.|.|TRBV4-2|TRBJ2-1
TGTGCCAGCAGCCCCCTCGTGGGGGGCGGCAATGAGCAGTTCTTC
CASSPLVGGGNEQFF
>.|.|TRBV30|TRBJ2-7
TGTGCCTGGAGTTCTTGGGCCAGGGGAGGAGACGAGCAGTACTTC
CAWSSWARGGDEQYF
>TRBD2|.|TRBV27|TRBJ2-5
TGTGCCAGCAGTTTACTAGCGGGGGGCCAAGAGACCCAGTACTTC
CASSLLAGGQETQYF
>.|.|TRBV4-1|TRBJ1-5
TGCGCCAGCAGCCAATGGACGGGAGGGAATCAGCCCCAGCATTTT
CASSQWTGGNQPQHF
>.|.|TRBV6-5|TRBJ2-1
TGTGCCAGCAGCCCTACGGAGGGGGGGTACAATGAGCAGTTCTTC
CASSPTEGGYNEQFF